These 21 T cell receptor beta chains were all obtained from the same sample, sequenced in a study of PD-1 blockade in classical Hodgkin lymphoma. The method was immunoSEQ multiplex PCR; TCRdb's version includes in-frame clones alone and lacks a portion of them. The table shows about 15,000 clones, with over 80% occurring only once. Every patient had relapsed following autologous stem cell transplantation, and cohorts differed in brentuximab vedotin exposure. Sequencing was performed on peripheral blood mononuclear cells (PBMCs), taken before the second cycle of nivolumab. The receptors were gathered from a human donor with classical Hodgkin lymphoma.

The V gene is TRBV9, the J gene TRBJ1-2; D is undetermined. The V end lost 4 bases, the J end lost 0 bases, and 22 bases lay between the germline ends. The CDR3 sequence is 18 residues long. Germline V gene data show CDR1 as SGDLS and CDR2 as YYNGEE. Here the CDR3 reads CASSPEQELLPTNYGYTF. The CDR3 bases are TGTGCCAGCAGCCCAGAGCAGGAATTACTCCCCACTAACTATGGCTACACCTTC.

The chain links TRBV5-1 to TRBJ2-1, with 11 bases lining up with TRBD2. In germline, CDR1 is SGHRS, CDR2 YFSETQ. The V segment lost 8 bases and the J segment 4 bases; nucleotides outside the gene matches: 11. The CDR3 length is 16 residues. Here the CDR3 DNA reads TGCGCCAGTTACTCCGGGACTAGCGGAAGATACAATGAGCAGTTCTTC. It specifies CASYSGTSGRYNEQFF.

This clone was counted once. V usage is TRBV6-5 and J usage is TRBJ1-1, with D tentatively TRBD1 (6 bases). This CDR3 region has 13 residues. Germline CDR1 is MNHEY and CDR2 is SVGAGI. In DNA, the CDR3 is TGTGCAGCGGGGGCTACGGGGGGAACTGAAGCTTTCTTT. Amino acid sequence: CAAGATGGTEAFF.

This clone was observed a handful of times. The chain carries TRBV4-1 and TRBJ1-4; no reliable D call. The V gene's germline CDR1 is MGHRA and CDR2 YSYEKL. V lost 0 bases and J 0 bases, leaving 11 bases between the germline ends. CDR3 length equals 17 residues. The CDR3 protein is CASSQEWGLATNEKLFF. CDR3 nucleotides: TGCGCCAGCAGCCAAGAGTGGGGTTTAGCAACTAATGAAAAACTGTTTTTT.

The gene calls are TRBV4-1 and TRBJ2-7; TRBD2 matches at 7 bases. The junction had 10 bases not matched to a gene; V was cut back by 1 base and J by 4 bases. Per germline, CDR1 MGHRA and CDR2 YSYEKL. The CDR3 length is 16 residues. The CDR3 DNA reads as TGCGCCAGCAGCCAAGCCCCGGGGGGTGTCGTATACGAGCAGTACTTC. Translating gives CASSQAPGGVVYEQYF.

The rearrangement links TRBV29-1 to TRBJ1-2; TRBD1 might be the D (5 bases). The CDR3 covers 17 residues. Germline V gene data show CDR1 as SQVTM and CDR2 as ANQGSEA. V dropped 6 bases and J dropped 0 bases, with 23 bases sitting between them. The CDR3 loop is CSVVALGDPLANYGYTF. CDR3 bases: TGCAGCGTCGTGGCTTTAGGGGACCCTCTTGCTAACTATGGCTACACCTTC.

The chain has TRBV7-2 and TRBJ1-2; possible D gene TRBD1, 6 bases. The length of the CDR3 is 14 residues. Germline V gives CDR1 SGHTA, CDR2 FQGNSA. V was pared by 2 bases and J by 3 bases, with 10 bases between. In DNA form, the CDR3 reads TGTGCCAGCAGCTTAATGGGGGCCGACTATGGCTACACCTTC. It specifies CASSLMGADYGYTF.

This chain joins TRBV6-6 and TRBJ2-2; D may be TRBD1 or TRBD2 (6 bases each). The germline V gene encodes CDR1 MNHNY and CDR2 SVGAGI (reference sequence). Trimming stripped 5 bases from V and 4 bases from J, with 11 bases between. The CDR3 totals 14 residues. CDR3 bases: TGTGCCAGCAGTGCTGGGGGGCCCACCGGGGAGCTGTTTTTT. The encoded protein is CASSAGGPTGELFF.

In its sample, this clone was seen once. This chain connects TRBV9 to TRBJ1-2, with TRBD1 matching 8 bases. The CDR3 has 15 residues. The V and J ends lost 2 bases and 1 base, in that order; junction bases with no gene match: 4. Per the germline V gene, CDR1 is SGDLS and CDR2 is YYNGEE. The CDR3, as DNA: TGTGCCAGCAGCGTTGGGACAGGAAATAACTATGGCTACACCTTC. Protein product: CASSVGTGNNYGYTF.

This chain connects TRBV7-8 to TRBJ1-3; D is undetermined. This CDR3 spans 15 amino acids. CDR1 and CDR2 (germline): SGHVS, FQNEAQ. V was cut by 1 base and J by 0 bases, with 7 bases left in between. The CDR3 bases are TGTGCCAGCAGCTTAGGCGGCTTCTCTGGAAACACCATATATTTT. Protein sequence: CASSLGGFSGNTIYF.

This clone was seen only once. The chain is built from TRBV5-5 and TRBJ2-5, with D possibly called TRBD1 or TRBD2 (6 bases each). The germline CDR1 and CDR2 sequences are SGHKS and YYEKEE (reference sequence). V lost 4 bases and J 2 bases, leaving 12 bases between the germline ends. The CDR3 extends over 14 amino acids. This CDR3 is CASSGGPLQETQYF. The CDR3, as DNA: TGTGCCAGCAGCGGGGGGCCCCTGCAAGAGACCCAGTACTTC.

V usage is TRBV4-1 and J usage is TRBJ2-1; the D gene is possibly TRBD1 (6 bases). CDR1 is MGHRA and CDR2 is YSYEKL in the germline V gene. V was clipped by 0 bases and J by 4 bases, with 25 bases between them. The CDR3 runs to 20 residues. The CDR3 sequence is CASSQDGMARGRGSYNEQFF. DNA for the CDR3: TGCGCCAGCAGCCAAGATGGGATGGCGAGGGGAAGGGGGAGTTACAATGAGCAGTTCTTC.

The sample holds one count of this clone. The chain combines TRBV2 with TRBJ1-4; no reliable D call. The CDR3 contains 15 residues. Germline loops: CDR1 SNHLY, CDR2 FYNNEI. Between the trimmed V and J ends, which lost 6 bases and 1 base, there was a span of 12 bases. The CDR3 reads CASRSRALTNEKLFF. DNA for the CDR3: TGTGCCAGCAGAAGCCGGGCCTTAACTAATGAAAAACTGTTTTTT.

This clone was recorded only once. One end of the junction is discordant with germline, which a read error may explain. This sample also contains other DNA sequences that code for the same CDR3. V gene TRBV19 combines with J gene TRBJ1-5, with TRBD1 as a possible D gene (5 bases). The CDR3 has 13 amino acids. Germline V gene lookup returns CDR1 LNHDA and CDR2 SQIVND (reference sequence). DNA for the CDR3: TGTGCCAGTGCCACGGGACCCACTCAGCCCCAGCATTTC. Translation: CASATGPTQPQHF.

This clone has only one observation. V usage is TRBV28 and J usage is TRBJ2-1; D might be TRBD2 (6 bases). Looked up from germline, CDR1 is MDHEN and CDR2 is SYDVKM. The V end lost 2 bases, the J end lost 0 bases, and 11 bases lay between the germline ends. The CDR3 covers 16 residues. The DNA for the CDR3 is TGTGCCAGCAGTTTAGGCGGGGCGAGCTCCTACAATGAGCAGTTCTTC. It is translated as CASSLGGASSYNEQFF.

The chain is built from TRBV21-1 and TRBJ2-3; the D call TRBD1 from the table was never checked on the DNA. TRBV21-1 is a documented pseudogene. This CDR3 region has 22 residues. The CDR3 nucleotides are TGTGCCAGCAGCAAGAGTCATAAATTGGGACAGGGGGTGCGTCCTTTCCCAGATACGCAGTATTTT. This encodes CASSKSHKLGQGVRPFPDTQYF.

This clone was seen a handful of times. The junction and the germline gene differ at one end; a read error may be behind it. The chain recombines TRBV5-6 with TRBJ1-2; D not resolved. The CDR3 runs 11 residues. Germline V gene lookup returns CDR1 SGHDT and CDR2 YYEEEE. The CDR3 DNA is TGTGCCAGCAGCTTGCGCGACGCCTTACACTTC. It specifies CASSLRDALHF.

V is TRBV27 and J is TRBJ1-5; D unresolved. This CDR3 spans 14 amino acids. CDR1 is MNHEY and CDR2 is SMNVEV in the germline V gene (reference sequence). The ends were cut back, 5 bases at V and 2 bases at J, with 10 bases in the middle. CDR3 loop: CASSLSQGNQPQHF. The CDR3 bases are TGTGCCAGCAGTCTCTCTCAGGGCAATCAGCCCCAGCATTTT.

DNA for the CDR3: TGTGCCACCACTAGCGGGGGGTGGGGCTCTGGGGCCAACGTCCTGACTTTC. It encodes CATTSGGWGSGANVLTF. The chain employs TRBV2 and TRBJ2-6; 12 bases are a match to TRBD2. J lost 0 bases, V lost 10 bases, and 7 bases had no gene match. The CDR3 is 17 residues long. CDR1 and CDR2 (germline): SNHLY, FYNNEI.

This clone is medium-sized. The chain recombines TRBV10-3 with TRBJ1-5; 7 positions match TRBD1. The CDR3 totals 13 residues. V was clipped by 6 bases and J by 6 bases; unmatched bases: 5. Germline CDR1 reads ENHRY; CDR2 reads SYGVKD. DNA for the CDR3: TGTGCCATCAGGGGAGACAGGGTTCAGCCCCAGCATTTT. Encoded protein: CAIRGDRVQPQHF.

This chain joins TRBV25-1 and TRBJ2-1; no clear D. The CDR3 contains 14 residues. Germline V lookup: CDR1 MGHDK, CDR2 SYGVNS. V dropped 0 bases and J dropped 8 bases, with 11 bases sitting between them. In DNA, the CDR3 is TGTGCCAGCAGTGAATACGGGTACCCCGATGAGCAGTTCTTC. Translating it yields CASSEYGYPDEQFF.